This note documents a single T cell receptor beta chain sequence. Its antigen is currently not known. No base qualities exist here, and no much larger clone lies one base off it. This specimen belongs to a study of blood T cell repertoires in COVID-19 (dated by TCRdb to about 2020). With respect to the entire study: Samples from collaborators originated in the United States, Italy and Spain and spanned both the acute and convalescent phases of COVID-19. The prospective study material was composed of cDNA or gDNA derived from T cells, B-cell-depleted T cells, or PBMCs. Subjects who had been exposed to COVID-19, were actively infected with it, or had recovered from it provided the deeply sampled blood TCRbeta repertoires that made up the dataset. The repertoires were made available in a free public database intended to serve as a resource for research on the immune response to SARS-CoV-2. The samples were drawn from the first 160 participants of the ongoing ImmuneRACE study and from under 1,500 subjects provided by 6 global collaborators. Sample metadata almost always included a de-identified subject ID, COVID-19 status, age in years and sex. Where HLA class I and class II types were available, the types were taken from metadata supplied by the sample provider, not from assay-based typing. Beyond this particular receptor, the publication reports: The amount of clinical and demographic metadata varied by source and participant and was provided uncurated.

Another Seattle source contributed samples from volunteer blood donors who had recovered from COVID-19. The collaborating institutions used their own protocols to collect whole blood in K2EDTA tubes. Collaborator samples were shipped for TCRbeta analysis as frozen whole blood, isolated PBMCs, or DNA extracted from either sample type. TCRbeta CDR3 regions were amplified from genomic DNA by means of the immunoSEQ Assay, a bias-controlled multiplex PCR. The authors' analysis ran thus. Within the assay, amplification of reference gene primers was used to estimate how many nucleated cells each sample contained. To quantify the absolute abundance of each unique TCRbeta CDR3 rearrangement, sequence reads were collapsed and filtered. For each sample, productive Simpson clonality was calculated by taking the square root of Simpson's diversity index across productive rearrangements. TCRdb provides this immuneACCESS table in a form limited to in-frame rearrangements. Some clones are lacking; in checked studies, under half of them reflect an unresolved V gene, and why the rest are absent is not known. V, J and clone size are taken as reported in that table, and D and trimming were inferred from the DNA itself. In all, the sample holds about 300,000 clones, and 70% to 90% of those were seen once. The ten largest account for 6.9% of the sample.

The sequenced sample consisted of peripheral blood. This TCR was recovered from a woman aged 30 to 39 who had recovered from COVID-19.

The nucleotides read TGTGCCAGCAGCCCTAAAGCGGGGAGCCCGGACCATGAGCAGTTCTTC. Translation gives CASSPKAGSPDHEQFF. The sequence is built from TRBV7-8 and TRBJ2-1; 7 bases in between match TRBD2. Trimmed from V: 5 bases; trimmed from J: 8 bases; junction bases lacking a gene match: 15. The cysteine opens and the phenylalanine closes a CDR3 of 16 amino acids. Left in the record is the CDR3 DNA by itself, 48 bases read in frame from the first base. CDR1 SGHVS and CDR2 FQNEAQ were looked up in the germline V gene.